This TCR beta chain was identified during a study of regulatory T cells in long-lasting Graves disease. Notes on the study in general: TRBV28, TRBJ1-2 and TRBJ2-5 were favored in persistent disease. Accuracy may have been reduced by the small sample size. Those with persistent Graves' had less TCR diversity than newly diagnosed patients.

Arm-PCR of CDR3 regions with iRepertoire HTBI primers generated TCR beta libraries. TCRdb analysed the multiplex PCR reads with MiXCR anew, one entry per CDR3 protein. The data show some 440,000 distinct CDR3 sequences, around 21% seen once. This clonotype was seen ten or more times. Antigen: not known. V lost 1 base, J lost 3 bases, and 12 bases lay in between. CDR1 and CDR2 (germline): SGHTA, FQGNSA. The CDR3 spans 15 residues. Described time point: persistent/refractory GD, antithyroid drugs over 5 years with positive TRAb. Scientists built the TCR library using RNA that was extracted from PBMCs. The source of the patients was an endocrinology department in Xi'an, China.

The TCR originated in a female donor with Graves disease. This chain joins TRBV7-2 and TRBJ1-1; tentatively, D is TRBD1 (5 bases). The sample in question was peripheral blood mononuclear cells (PBMCs), obtained when the disease was refractory, from a patient treated with antithyroid drugs. The CDR3: CASSLEGTWDTEAFF. CDR3 DNA sequence: TGTGCCAGCAGCTTAGAGGGGACCTGGGACACTGAAGCTTTCTTT.